This T cell receptor beta chain was obtained from a study of cytomegalovirus exposure and HLA in healthy donors. The V gene's germline CDR1 is LNHDA and CDR2 SQIVND (reference sequence). This CDR3 is built from 13 residues. Unmatched junction bases numbered 3, after V lost 3 bases and J lost 5 bases. General study results and limits: Clusters of TCRs from the first cohort tended to co-occur in the roughly 120 validation repertoires (as a later analysis found).

Concerning this clone itself: Its antigen is unknown.

TCRdb's table, derived via immunoSEQ multiplex PCR, lists solely in-frame clones and lacks some. The data show about 170,000 clones, roughly nine tenths seen once. The sequence was obtained from a woman in her twenties or thirties in good health and CMV-seronegative. Source material: PBMCs. This sequence joins TRBV19 and TRBJ2-7, with 8 bases fitting TRBD1. The CDR3 DNA reads as TGTGCCAGTAGTATGGACAGGGAGGACGAGCAGTACTTC. Amino acids: CASSMDREDEQYF.